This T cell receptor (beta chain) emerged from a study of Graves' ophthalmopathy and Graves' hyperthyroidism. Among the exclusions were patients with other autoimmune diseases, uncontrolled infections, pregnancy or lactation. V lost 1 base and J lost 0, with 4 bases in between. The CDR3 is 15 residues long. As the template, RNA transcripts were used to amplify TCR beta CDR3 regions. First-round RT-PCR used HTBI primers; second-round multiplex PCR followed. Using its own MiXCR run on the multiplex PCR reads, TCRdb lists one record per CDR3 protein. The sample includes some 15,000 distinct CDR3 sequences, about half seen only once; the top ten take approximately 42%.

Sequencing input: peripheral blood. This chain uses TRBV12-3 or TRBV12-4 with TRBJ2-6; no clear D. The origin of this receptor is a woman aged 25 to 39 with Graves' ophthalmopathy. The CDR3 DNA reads TGTGCCAGCAGTTTAGGTCCCTCTGGGGCCAACGTCCTGACTTTC. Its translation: CASSLGPSGANVLTF.